Below, 5 T cell receptor beta chains from the same sample are listed, as sequenced in a study of T cell repertoires in ileal Crohn's disease. Profiling relied on immunoSEQ multiplex PCR, and the TCRdb table lists in-frame clones only, not all of them. The top ten clones hold around 8.1% of a sample with thousands of clones, 80% to 90% of them seen once. Input material: ileal tissue. The receptors were gathered from an adult with Crohn's disease.

V gene TRBV19 combines with J gene TRBJ1-2; D call uncertain. The V and J ends lost 5 bases and 0 bases respectively, with 10 bases between them. The germline V gene has CDR1 LNHDA and CDR2 SQIVND (reference sequence). CDR3 length equals 14 residues. CDR3 sequence: CASSPSHSNYGYTF. DNA of the CDR3: TGTGCCAGTAGTCCATCACATTCTAACTATGGCTACACCTTC.

The chain employs TRBV15 and TRBJ2-3; D is possibly TRBD1 (5 bases). Germline CDR1 and CDR2: LNHNV and YYDKDF (reference sequence). The V end was cut by 2 bases, the J end by 6 bases, with 21 bases between. The CDR3 covers 17 residues. The CDR3 coding sequence is TGTGCCACCAGCAGACAGGGCACTCCCCAGCCCCCGGATACGCAGTATTTT. The encoded protein is CATSRQGTPQPPDTQYF.

V and J are TRBV11-3 and TRBJ2-5; 9 bases are a match to TRBD1. The assigned J gene may be wrong: the sequence end matches TRBJ2-7 better. CDR3 length: 15 residues. Germline V gene data show CDR1 as SGHNT and CDR2 as YENEEA. The CDR3 loop reads CASSDRDRDPYEQYF. Written as DNA, the CDR3 is TGTGCCAGCAGCGATAGGGACAGGGACCCCTACGAGCAGTACTTC.

V and J are TRBV27 and TRBJ1-1; D is unclear. CDR3 length: 13 residues. Germline values: CDR1 MNHEY, CDR2 SMNVEV (reference sequence). V lost 3 bases, J lost 4 bases, and 9 bases lay in between. For the CDR3, the DNA is TGTGCCAGCAGTTTGCCGGGAGGCACTGAAGCTTTCTTT. Translating it yields CASSLPGGTEAFF.

The table lists this clone with a few counts. The genes are TRBV10-3 and TRBJ1-3; D possibly corresponds to TRBD1 (5 bases). Germline-derived CDR1 and CDR2 are ENHRY and SYGVKD. The length of the CDR3 is 14 residues. The V end was cut by 4 bases, the J end by 0 bases, with 7 bases between. The CDR3 coding sequence is TGTGCCATCAGTGCGGGGGGCTCTGGAAACACCATATATTTT. This codes for CAISAGGSGNTIYF.